One sample yielded the 32 T cell receptor beta chains listed below, sequenced in a study of blood T cell repertoires in COVID-19. Sequenced by immunoSEQ multiplex PCR; TCRdb stores in-frame clones only, minus some. This table has roughly 250,000 clones, roughly four fifths appearing once. Sequenced material: peripheral blood. These receptors originate from a person aged 65 to 85 with COVID-19, enrolled during active disease.

The V gene is TRBV7-9, the J gene TRBJ2-2; D is possibly TRBD1 (6 bases). The CDR3 has 18 residues. Deletions cut 6 bases from V and 5 bases from J, with 25 bases between. Germline V gene data show CDR1 as SEHNR and CDR2 as FQNEAQ (reference sequence). The CDR3 here is CASRYHIRDKPSTGELFF. Written as DNA, the CDR3 is TGTGCCAGCAGATACCACATCCGGGACAAGCCTTCAACCGGGGAGCTGTTTTTT.

The gene calls are TRBV7-9 and TRBJ1-6, with D possibly being TRBD1 (6 bases). The CDR3 length is 16 residues. Germline values: CDR1 SEHNR, CDR2 FQNEAQ (reference sequence). Deletions cut 5 bases from V and 5 bases from J, with 16 bases between. This chain's CDR3 is CASSHRRGLNNSPLHF. In nucleotides, the CDR3 is TGTGCCAGCAGCCATCGGCGGGGGCTTAATAATTCACCCCTCCACTTT. The variable domain in full, completed from reference TRBV7-9 and TRBJ1-6, reads DTGVSQNPRHKITKRGQNVTFRCDPISEHNRLYWYRQTLGQGPEFLTYFQNEAQLEKSRLLSDRFSAERPKGSFSTLEIQRTEQGDSAMYLCASSHRRGLNNSPLHFGNGTRLTVT.

This clone came up once. The chain combines TRBV7-3 with TRBJ2-2; 9 nucleotides align to TRBD1. The germline gives CDR1 SGHTA, CDR2 FQGTGA. This CDR3 has 16 amino acids. V lost 5 bases, J lost 6 bases, and 10 bases stayed unmatched. In DNA form, the CDR3 reads TGTGCCAGCAGCCCAGGGGGGACAGGGTTTCCCGGGGAGCTGTTTTTT. Amino acids: CASSPGGTGFPGELFF.

J is TRBJ2-7 and V is TRBV30; 7 nucleotides match TRBD1. Germline V gene sequence: CDR1 GTSNPN, CDR2 SVGIG (reference sequence). This CDR3 spans 12 amino acids. With 2 bases clipped from V and 11 bases from J, the junction kept 9 bases outside the gene matches. In nucleotides, the CDR3 is TGTGCCTGGAGTCTGAACCAGGGGGACGAGTACTTC. Residues: CAWSLNQGDEYF. The variable domain in full, with the rest retrieved from reference TRBV30 and TRBJ2-7, is SQTIHQWPATLVQPVGSPLSLECTVEGTSNPNLYWYRQAAGRGLQLLFYSVGIGQISSEVPQNLSASRPQDRQFILSSKKLLLSDSGFYLCAWSLNQGDEYFGPGTRLTVT.

This clone has only a few counts. The rearrangement uses TRBV6-2 or TRBV6-3 and TRBJ2-7; weak D call: TRBD1 (5 bases). Germline CDR1 is MNHEY and CDR2 is SVGEGT. V lost 5 bases, J lost 2 bases, and 19 bases lay in between. The CDR3 consists of 16 residues. The CDR3 here is CASSHMLQAGAYEQYF. For the CDR3, the DNA is TGTGCCAGCAGTCACATGCTACAGGCCGGAGCCTACGAGCAGTACTTC.

The chain joins TRBV13 to TRBJ2-5; 10 bases fit TRBD1. J gave up 5 bases and V 5 bases, and 8 bases lay outside the gene matches. The CDR3 is made up of 15 amino acids. Looked up from germline, CDR1 is PRHDT and CDR2 is FYEKMQ (reference sequence). The CDR3 spells CASSHPTGGMETQYF. In DNA form, the CDR3 reads TGTGCCAGCAGCCATCCGACAGGGGGCATGGAGACCCAGTACTTC.

This clone was seen once. This specimen includes other DNA sequences encoding the same CDR3. This chain links TRBV27 with TRBJ2-3; 8 bases fit TRBD2. Germline V gene sequence: CDR1 MNHEY, CDR2 SMNVEV (reference sequence). The V segment lost 2 bases and the J segment 1 base; nucleotides outside the gene matches: 5. This CDR3 is built from 16 residues. For the CDR3, the DNA is TGTGCCAGCAGTTTACCCAGCGGGAGTGGCACAGATACGCAGTATTTT. Translated: CASSLPSGSGTDTQYF.

This clone was observed a few times. This chain links TRBV19 with TRBJ2-7, with a tentative D call TRBD1 (5 bases). This CDR3 is 15 amino acids long. Germline-derived CDR1 and CDR2 are LNHDA and SQIVND (reference sequence). Between the trimmed V and J ends, which lost 1 base and 0 bases, there was a span of 10 bases. For the CDR3, the DNA is TGTGCCAGTAGTATAGGGCAGGGCACCTCCTACGAGCAGTACTTC. Residues: CASSIGQGTSYEQYF.

The J gene is TRBJ2-3, the V gene TRBV11-3; unclear D gene. The CDR3 is 14 residues long. Trimming cost V 3 bases and J 3 bases, with 10 bases left between them. Germline CDR1 reads SGHNT; CDR2 reads YENEEA. CDR3 residues: CASSLTRWTDTQYF. CDR3 DNA sequence: TGTGCCAGCAGCTTGACACGGTGGACAGATACGCAGTATTTT. The whole variable domain, filled in from reference TRBV11-3 and TRBJ2-3, reads EAGVVQSPRYKIIEKKQPVAFWCNPISGHNTLYWYLQNLGQGPELLIRYENEEAVDDSQLPKDRFSAERLKGVDSTLKIQPAELGDSAVYLCASSLTRWTDTQYFGPGTRLTVL.

The rearrangement links TRBV7-9 to TRBJ2-4; D is perhaps TRBD1 (5 bases). Per germline, CDR1 SEHNR and CDR2 FQNEAQ (reference sequence). V lost 4 bases and J lost 3, with 16 bases in between. The CDR3 spans 16 residues. The chain's CDR3 is CASSYVAGSGKNIQYF. The CDR3 DNA follows: TGTGCCAGCAGCTATGTCGCAGGGTCGGGCAAAAACATTCAGTACTTC. The full variable domain, in which reference TRBV7-9 and TRBJ2-4 provide the parts outside the CDR3, is DTGVSQNPRHKITKRGQNVTFRCDPISEHNRLYWYRQTLGQGPEFLTYFQNEAQLEKSRLLSDRFSAERPKGSFSTLEIQRTEQGDSAMYLCASSYVAGSGKNIQYFGAGTRLSVL.

This clone is a singleton in its sample. This sequence joins TRBV7-2 and TRBJ1-2; TRBD1 agrees at 7 bases. The CDR3 totals 16 residues. Germline-derived CDR1 and CDR2 are SGHTA and FQGNSA. Losses at the gene ends were 4 bases for V and 3 bases for J; bases not matched to a gene: 11. The CDR3 is CASSSTTGWIDYGYTF. CDR3 bases: TGTGCCAGCAGCTCAACGACAGGGTGGATAGACTATGGCTACACCTTC.

This clone was seen many times. V usage is TRBV11-2 and J usage is TRBJ1-2; D unclear. This CDR3 is built from 13 residues. Germline V CDR1 and CDR2: SGHAT, FQNNGV. V was cut by 5 bases and J by 4 bases, with 11 bases left in between. The CDR3 here is CASSRGRGYGYTF. The CDR3 DNA reads as TGTGCCAGCAGCCGCGGCCGCGGCTATGGCTACACCTTC.

The chain is built from TRBV5-4 and TRBJ1-1, with 8 bases identical to TRBD1. V was clipped by 5 bases and J by 11 bases; unmatched bases: 11. Germline values: CDR1 SGHNT, CDR2 YYREEE (reference sequence). The CDR3 is 13 residues long. In DNA form, the CDR3 reads TGTGCCAGCAGGGTCGATCCAGGGGGCGTTGCTTTCTTT. It encodes CASRVDPGGVAFF.

The chain couples TRBV10-1 to TRBJ1-1, with 7 bases that match TRBD1. The germline CDR1 and CDR2 sequences are WNHNN and SYGVQD (reference sequence). V trimming: 6 bases; J trimming: 0 bases; junction bases outside the gene matches: 19. There are 19 residues in the CDR3. In nucleotides, the CDR3 is TGCGCCAGCAGAAAAGGGCCGCGACAGGGTAGGAGGATGAACACTGAAGCTTTCTTT. Amino acids: CASRKGPRQGRRMNTEAFF.

The rearrangement links TRBV6-4 to TRBJ2-2, with unresolved D. The CDR3 runs to 13 residues. In germline, CDR1 is MRHNA, CDR2 SNTAGT. V lost 6 bases and J lost 7, with 12 bases in between. CDR3: CASSREHGGELFF. The CDR3 DNA reads TGTGCCAGCAGCCGCGAGCACGGCGGGGAGCTGTTTTTT.

This clone turned up a few times. The V call is TRBV4-1, the J call TRBJ1-2; D perhaps matches TRBD1 (5 bases). Trimming stripped 2 bases from V and 7 bases from J, with 20 bases between. Germline V gene sequence: CDR1 MGHRA, CDR2 YSYEKL. The CDR3 has 16 residues. The chain's CDR3 is CASSQISHQGGSGYTF. CDR3 sequence (DNA): TGCGCCAGCAGCCAAATTTCTCATCAGGGAGGTTCTGGCTACACCTTC.

The chain joins TRBV4-1 to TRBJ2-5; possible D gene TRBD2, 6 bases. Germline assignment: CDR1 MGHRA and CDR2 YSYEKL. The CDR3 sequence is 12 residues long. The germline V and J ends were trimmed by 8 bases and 5 bases, with 12 bases remaining between them. CDR3 in amino acids: CASRGIEETQYF. As DNA, the CDR3 is TGCGCCAGCCGGGGGATTGAGGAGACCCAGTACTTC.

The chain uses TRBV5-1 and TRBJ1-1; 7 bases are a match to TRBD1. V dropped 2 bases and J dropped 2; count of bases not matched to a gene: 6. Germline CDR1 and CDR2: SGHRS and YFSETQ. CDR3 size: 15 residues. The CDR3 coding sequence is TGCGCCAGCAGCTTTACAGGGGCCCCAAACACTGAAGCTTTCTTT. Translating gives CASSFTGAPNTEAFF.

The chain joins TRBV5-1 to TRBJ1-1, with 9 bases matching TRBD1. CDR1 and CDR2 from the germline V gene are SGHRS and YFSETQ. CDR3 length: 16 residues. After removal of 0 bases from V and 4 bases from J, the junction contained 7 bases not matched to a gene. Here the CDR3 DNA reads TGCGCCAGCAGCTTGGAGGGACAGGGATCGAGCACTGAAGCTTTCTTT. It encodes CASSLEGQGSSTEAFF.

The chain joins TRBV4-2 to TRBJ1-5; 10 bases are a match to TRBD1. This CDR3 comprises 15 residues. CDR1 and CDR2 (germline): LGHNA, YNFKEQ. V lost 2 bases to trimming and J lost 5 bases; unmatched junction nucleotides: 3. The CDR3 nucleotides read TGTGCCAGCAGCCAACCGGGACAGGGGCATCAGCCCCAGCATTTT. Its translation is CASSQPGQGHQPQHF.

This clone appeared a single time. The chain has TRBV28 and TRBJ2-5; TRBD1 aligns across 8 bases. Per the germline V gene, CDR1 is MDHEN and CDR2 is SYDVKM. V trimming: 5 bases; J trimming: 3 bases; junction bases outside the gene matches: 8. The CDR3 is made up of 15 amino acids. CDR3: CASSLSYRGKETQYF. The CDR3 DNA is TGTGCCAGCAGTCTTAGTTACAGGGGGAAAGAGACCCAGTACTTC.

J is TRBJ2-6 and V is TRBV7-2; 7 bases agree with TRBD2. Losses at the gene ends were 5 bases for V and 0 bases for J; bases not matched to a gene: 7. This CDR3 comprises 17 residues. Germline values: CDR1 SGHTA, CDR2 FQGNSA. The CDR3 nucleotides read TGTGCCAGCAGCCCTGTAGCGGGCAACTCTGGGGCCAACGTCCTGACTTTC. Translation gives CASSPVAGNSGANVLTF.

The J gene is TRBJ2-1, the V gene TRBV11-2; tentatively, D is TRBD2 (5 bases). The CDR3 covers 13 residues. V shed 1 base and J shed 7 bases, with 8 bases lying between them. CDR1 SGHAT and CDR2 FQNNGV come from the germline V gene. The CDR3 DNA is TGTGCCAGCAGCTTAGTGGGCGGGAATGAGCAGTTCTTC. It translates to CASSLVGGNEQFF.

This clone was seen a few times. The V call is TRBV9, the J call TRBJ1-2, with 8 bases aligning to TRBD1. V was clipped by 4 bases and J by 7 bases; unmatched bases: 15. This CDR3 contains 16 residues. Germline loops: CDR1 SGDLS, CDR2 YYNGEE. The CDR3 DNA reads as TGTGCCAGCAGCTCCGGGACAGGTTTCCTCCGGGCTGGCTACACCTTC. This translates into CASSSGTGFLRAGYTF.

The chain couples TRBV27 to TRBJ2-7; TRBD2 agrees at 10 bases. Germline V gives CDR1 MNHEY, CDR2 SMNVEV (reference sequence). The junction had 7 bases not matched to a gene; V was cut back by 5 bases and J by 0 bases. CDR3 length: 16 residues. CDR3 nucleotide sequence: TGTGCCAGCAGTCCTAGGACTAGCGGAAGCTCCTACGAGCAGTACTTC. Its protein product is CASSPRTSGSSYEQYF.

This clone was seen just once. The rearrangement uses TRBV7-9 and TRBJ2-2; D is ambiguous. CDR3 length: 15 amino acids. CDR1 is SEHNR, CDR2 FQNEAQ, per germline (reference sequence). V dropped 5 bases and J dropped 6 bases, with 16 bases sitting between them. The CDR3 region has the DNA TGTGCCAGCAGCCCGAGTGCCGGTTTTCCCGGGGAGCTGTTTTTT. Translation: CASSPSAGFPGELFF.

This chain uses TRBV20-1 with TRBJ2-1; no definite D call. V was cut by 3 bases and J by 5 bases, with 11 bases left in between. The CDR3 totals 13 residues. In germline, CDR1 is DFQATT, CDR2 SNEGSKA (reference sequence). The CDR3 spells CSASMFSNNEQFF. CDR3 nucleotide sequence: TGCAGTGCTAGTATGTTCAGTAACAATGAGCAGTTCTTC.

The J gene is TRBJ2-3, the V gene TRBV10-3; TRBD2 matches 11 bases. The CDR3 sequence is 15 residues long. The V and J ends lost 6 bases and 2 bases, in that order; junction bases with no gene match: 4. Germline V gene lookup returns CDR1 ENHRY and CDR2 SYGVKD. DNA of the CDR3: TGTGCCATCAGCGTAGCGGGGGGGACCACAGATACGCAGTATTTT. Its translation: CAISVAGGTTDTQYF.

The rearrangement uses TRBV19 and TRBJ1-5; D is ambiguous. This CDR3 is 12 amino acids long. From germline, CDR1 is LNHDA and CDR2 SQIVND (reference sequence). The ends were cut back, 3 bases at V and 9 bases at J, with 9 bases in the middle. The CDR3 region has the DNA TGTGCCAGTAGTATTAGTGGTTCGCCCCAGCATTTT. Its protein product is CASSISGSPQHF.

This clone was picked up a small number of times. The J gene is TRBJ1-4, the V gene TRBV2; 8 bases are shared with TRBD1. Trimming took 6 bases from V and 15 from J; bases not matched to a gene: 6. The CDR3 loop spans 11 amino acids. Per germline, CDR1 SNHLY and CDR2 FYNNEI. The CDR3 spells CASRRTGWLFF. As DNA, the CDR3 is TGTGCCAGCAGGAGGACAGGGTGGTTGTTTTTT.

Turning to this clone: Other DNA sequences within the sample encode an identical CDR3. The rearrangement links TRBV7-9 to TRBJ2-5; 7 nucleotides agree with TRBD1. V shed 2 bases and J 1 base; nucleotides not matched to a gene: 4. This CDR3 region has 15 residues. Germline-derived CDR1 and CDR2 are SEHNR and FQNEAQ (reference sequence). The CDR3: CASSLRTGLQETQYF. DNA for the CDR3: TGTGCCAGCAGCTTACGGACAGGTCTCCAAGAGACCCAGTACTTC.

The V call is TRBV6-5, the J call TRBJ2-7, with D maybe TRBD2 (7 bases). The V gene's germline CDR1 is MNHEY and CDR2 SVGAGI. V was cut by 7 bases and J by 5 bases, with 18 bases left in between. There are 14 residues in the CDR3. The CDR3 reads CASTKRGGWDEQYF. CDR3 DNA sequence: TGTGCCAGCACCAAAAGGGGGGGTTGGGACGAGCAGTACTTC.